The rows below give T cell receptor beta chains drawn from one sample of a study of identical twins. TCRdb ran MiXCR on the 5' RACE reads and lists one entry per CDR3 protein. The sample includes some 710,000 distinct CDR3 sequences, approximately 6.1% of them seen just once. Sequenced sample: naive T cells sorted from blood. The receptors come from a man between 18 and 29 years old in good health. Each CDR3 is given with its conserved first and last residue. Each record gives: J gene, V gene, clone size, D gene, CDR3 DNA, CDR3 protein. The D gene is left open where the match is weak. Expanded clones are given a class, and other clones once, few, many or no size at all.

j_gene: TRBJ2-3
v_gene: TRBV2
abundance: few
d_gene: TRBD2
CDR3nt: TGTGCCAGCGCCCCGTATGGAGCGGGAACAGATACGCAGTATTTT
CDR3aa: CASAPYGAGTDTQYF

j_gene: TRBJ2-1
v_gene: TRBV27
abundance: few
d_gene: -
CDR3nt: TGTGCCAGCAGTGAGCCCTCCTACAATGAGCAGTTCTTC
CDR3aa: CASSEPSYNEQFF

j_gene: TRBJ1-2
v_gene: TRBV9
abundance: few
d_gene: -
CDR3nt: TGTGCCAGCAGCGCCACCGACAGCCGCTATGGCTACACCTTC
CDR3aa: CASSATDSRYGYTF

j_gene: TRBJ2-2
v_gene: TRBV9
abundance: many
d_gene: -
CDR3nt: TGTGCCAGCAGCGTACGGGGTAAGGGACTGTTCGCGAACACCGGGGAGCTGTTTTTT
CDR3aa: CASSVRGKGLFANTGELFF

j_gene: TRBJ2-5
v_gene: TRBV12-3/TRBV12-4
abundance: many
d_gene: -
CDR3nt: TGTGCCAGCAGTCCCTACGGGGCGGGGGAGACCCAGTACTTC
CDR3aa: CASSPYGAGETQYF

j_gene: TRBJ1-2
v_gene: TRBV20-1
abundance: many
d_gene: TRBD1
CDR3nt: TGCAGTGCTAGAGCGGACAGGGTAGGAGGCTACACCTTC
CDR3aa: CSARADRVGGYTF

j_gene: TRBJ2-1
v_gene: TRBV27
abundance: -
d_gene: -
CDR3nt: TGTTCCAGCGGCTTCCCCTTCGACAGGATGGGTCGGGATGGACATGAGCAGTTCTTC
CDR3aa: CSSGFPFDRMGRDGHEQFF

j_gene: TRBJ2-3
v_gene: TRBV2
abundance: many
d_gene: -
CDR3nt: TGTGCCAGCTCGTGGAGTCCAGAGGGGGCAGATACGCAGTATTTT
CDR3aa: CASSWSPEGADTQYF

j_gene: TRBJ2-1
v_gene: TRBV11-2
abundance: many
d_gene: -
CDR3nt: TGTGCCAGCAGCTTAGATCGGTCGGCTCAGCAGTTCTTC
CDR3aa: CASSLDRSAQQFF

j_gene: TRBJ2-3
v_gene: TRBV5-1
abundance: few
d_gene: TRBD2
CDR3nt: TGCGCCAGCAGCTTCCAGAGGGAACTAGCGCAATCCACAGATACGCAGTATTTT
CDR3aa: CASSFQRELAQSTDTQYF

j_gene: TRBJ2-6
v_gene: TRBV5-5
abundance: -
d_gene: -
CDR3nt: TGTGCCAGCAGCAGGGTCAGGGAGGCCAACGTCCTGACTTTC
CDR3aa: CASSRVREANVLTF

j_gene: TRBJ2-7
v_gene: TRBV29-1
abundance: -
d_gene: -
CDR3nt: TGCAGCGGCTTACAGGAGTCCTACGAGCAGTACTTC
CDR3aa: CSGLQESYEQYF

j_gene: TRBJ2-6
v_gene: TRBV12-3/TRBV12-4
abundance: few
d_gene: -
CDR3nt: TGTGCCAGCAGGCCGAGCTCTGGGGCCAACGTCCTGACTTTC
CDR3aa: CASRPSSGANVLTF

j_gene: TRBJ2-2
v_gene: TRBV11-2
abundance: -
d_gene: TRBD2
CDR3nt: TGTGCCAGCAGCTTAGATCTGCTAGCGGGACTGAACACCGGGGAGCTGTTTTTT
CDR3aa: CASSLDLLAGLNTGELFF

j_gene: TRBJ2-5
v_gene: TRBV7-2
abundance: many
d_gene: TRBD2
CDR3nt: TGTGCCAGCAGCTCCCACAGCGGGAGTGGAGAGACCCAGTACTTC
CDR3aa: CASSSHSGSGETQYF

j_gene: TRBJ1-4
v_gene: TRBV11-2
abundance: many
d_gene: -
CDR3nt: TGTGCCAGCAGACCGAACTCCAATGAAAAACTGTTTTTT
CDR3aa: CASRPNSNEKLFF

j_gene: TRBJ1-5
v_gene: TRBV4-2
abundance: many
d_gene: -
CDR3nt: TGTGCCAGCAGCCCGGATGAGGGCGCGGGCAATCAGCCCCAGCATTTT
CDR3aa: CASSPDEGAGNQPQHF

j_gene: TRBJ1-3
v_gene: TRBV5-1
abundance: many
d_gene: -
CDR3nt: TGCGCCAGCAGCTTGGCAGGGACGGGTTATGGAAACACCATATATTTT
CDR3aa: CASSLAGTGYGNTIYF

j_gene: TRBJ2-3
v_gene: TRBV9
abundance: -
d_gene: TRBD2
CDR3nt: TGTGCCACCGCCAGGGGACTAGCCGGTTGGGATACGCAGTATTTT
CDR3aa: CATARGLAGWDTQYF

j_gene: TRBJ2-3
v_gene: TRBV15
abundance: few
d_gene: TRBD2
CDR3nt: TGTGCCACCAGCAGGGGAGGACTAGCCACAGATACGCAGTATTTT
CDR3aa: CATSRGGLATDTQYF

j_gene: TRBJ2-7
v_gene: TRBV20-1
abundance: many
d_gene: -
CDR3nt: TGCAGTGCTGGTAGACTGTTCGAGCAGTACTTC
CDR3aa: CSAGRLFEQYF

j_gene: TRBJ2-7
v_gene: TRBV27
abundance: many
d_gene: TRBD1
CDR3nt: TGTGCCAGCAGTTTAAGGGGGCTCTACGAGCAGTACTTC
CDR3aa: CASSLRGLYEQYF

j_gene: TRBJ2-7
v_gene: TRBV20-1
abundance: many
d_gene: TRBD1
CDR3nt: TGCAGTGCCCCCTCCCAGGGGGTGTCCTACGAGCAGTACTTC
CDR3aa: CSAPSQGVSYEQYF

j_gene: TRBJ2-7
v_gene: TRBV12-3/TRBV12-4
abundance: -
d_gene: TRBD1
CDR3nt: TGTGCCAGCAGCGGACAGGGGACGTGGCAGTACTTC
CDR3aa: CASSGQGTWQYF

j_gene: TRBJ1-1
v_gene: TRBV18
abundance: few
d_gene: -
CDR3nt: TGTGCCAGCTCTAACGGGCAGAACACTGAAGCTTTCTTT
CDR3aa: CASSNGQNTEAFF

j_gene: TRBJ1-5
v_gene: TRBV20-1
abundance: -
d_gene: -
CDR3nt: TGCAGTGCTAGAGATCAAGTGTATAGCAATCAGCCCCAGCATTTT
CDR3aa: CSARDQVYSNQPQHF

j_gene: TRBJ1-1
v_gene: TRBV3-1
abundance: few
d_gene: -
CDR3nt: TGTGCCAGCAGCCAAGATTTCATGGACGGTGAAGCTTTCTTT
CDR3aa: CASSQDFMDGEAFF

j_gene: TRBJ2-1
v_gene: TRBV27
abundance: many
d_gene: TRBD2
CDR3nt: TGTGCCAGCAGTTCACTACTAGCGGGAGGTCGGAATGAGCAGTTCTTC
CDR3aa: CASSSLLAGGRNEQFF

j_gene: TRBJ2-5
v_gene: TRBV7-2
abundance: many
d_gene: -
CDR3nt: TGTGCCAGCAGCTTAGCCCCGACAGGGACTGGGGAGACCCAGTACTTC
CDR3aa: CASSLAPTGTGETQYF

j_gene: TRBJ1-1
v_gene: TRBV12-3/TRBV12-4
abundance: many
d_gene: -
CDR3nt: TGTGCCAGCAGTTTATTCCTGGGGGAAAGAGCTTTCTTT
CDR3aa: CASSLFLGERAFF

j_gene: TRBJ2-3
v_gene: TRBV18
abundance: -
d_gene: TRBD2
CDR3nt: TGTGCCAGCTCAGAGAGACTAGCGGGGCGCACAGATACGCAGTATTTT
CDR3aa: CASSERLAGRTDTQYF